This entry lists 9 T cell receptor beta chains sequenced from one sample in a study of OX40 agonist ivuxolimab in advanced cancers. Sequencing was performed with immunoSEQ multiplex PCR; in TCRdb, only in-frame clones are kept and a portion is missing. The sample consists of roughly 64,000 clones, approximately 84% of them appearing once. The sequencing used CD4+ or CD8+ T cells sorted from blood, collected in a trial of the OX40 agonist ivuxolimab. Receptors originate from an adult with an advanced solid tumor such as melanoma, head and neck, liver or kidney cancer.

V is TRBV18 and J is TRBJ1-1; no clear D. The length of the CDR3 is 15 residues. V was shortened by 1 base and J by 1 base, with 10 bases between the two germline ends. Germline V lookup: CDR1 KGHSH, CDR2 LQKENI. In nucleotides, the CDR3 is TGTGCCAGCTCACCACTCCATTCGGCGAACACTGAAGCTTTCTTT. Translated: CASSPLHSANTEAFF.

This clone has only a few counts. The chain carries TRBV2 and TRBJ1-3, with D possibly TRBD1 on 6 matching bases. The CDR3 runs 17 residues. The germline gives CDR1 SNHLY, CDR2 FYNNEI. Trimming shortened V by 7 bases and J by 0 bases, and 19 bases separated the two germline ends. The CDR3 DNA is TGTGCCAGCACTCCCGGGGGGGGCACCAGCTCTGGAAACACCATATATTTT. Translating it yields CASTPGGGTSSGNTIYF. Filled out from reference TRBV2 and TRBJ1-3, the complete variable domain reads EPEVTQTPSHQVTQMGQEVILRCVPISNHLYFYWYRQILGQKVEFLVSFYNNEISEKSEIFDDQFSVERPDGSNFTLKIRSTKLEDSAMYFCASTPGGGTSSGNTIYFGEGSWLTVV.

This chain joins TRBV30 and TRBJ2-1, with TRBD2 identical over 10 bases. Trimming at V came to 5 bases and at J to 7 bases, leaving 5 bases not matched to a gene. The CDR3 has 13 residues. Germline V gene sequence: CDR1 GTSNPN, CDR2 SVGIG (reference sequence). In DNA form, the CDR3 reads TGTGCCTGGGGACTAGCGGAGTGGAATGAGCAGTTCTTC. As protein: CAWGLAEWNEQFF.

The chain employs TRBV6-1 and TRBJ1-6, with 7 bases identical to TRBD1. Germline V gene sequence: CDR1 MNHNS, CDR2 SASEGT. The CDR3 consists of 16 residues. Losses at the gene ends were 2 bases for V and 7 bases for J; bases not matched to a gene: 8. In DNA form, the CDR3 reads TGTGCCAGCAGTGAATTCCGGGACAGAAAAAATTCACCCCTCCACTTT. Protein: CASSEFRDRKNSPLHF.

Here the CDR3 DNA reads TGTGCCAGCAGCCCAGGACTAGCGGGAGGTATCACAGATACGCAGTATTTT. Translation: CASSPGLAGGITDTQYF. The chain uses TRBV9 and TRBJ2-3; 14 positions match TRBD2. Germline loops: CDR1 SGDLS, CDR2 YYNGEE. The CDR3 extends over 17 amino acids. Germline trimming cut 4 bases from V and 2 bases from J; bases unmatched to any gene: 6.

This clone was found once. This chain connects TRBV5-1 to TRBJ2-5; possibly TRBD1 or TRBD2 for D (7 bases each). The length of the CDR3 is 14 residues. Looked up from germline, CDR1 is SGHRS and CDR2 is YFSETQ. The ends were cut back, 4 bases at V and 6 bases at J, with 16 bases in the middle. The chain's CDR3 is CASSRSGTVKTQYF. The CDR3 DNA is TGCGCCAGCAGCAGGAGCGGGACAGTCAAGACCCAGTACTTC.

CDR3 region: CASSLGRGPYEQYF. In DNA form, the CDR3 reads TGTGCCAGCAGTTTAGGCAGGGGCCCCTACGAGCAGTACTTC. The chain has TRBV6-5 and TRBJ2-7; a possible D gene is TRBD1 (6 bases). The V end was cut by 4 bases, the J end by 2 bases, with 12 bases between. CDR1 and CDR2 (germline): MNHEY, SVGAGI. The CDR3 length is 14 residues.

The chain employs TRBV7-2 and TRBJ2-7; D possibly matches TRBD1 or TRBD2 (5 bases each). Trimming left V 0 bases short and J 0 bases short, with 9 bases between. Germline-derived CDR1 and CDR2 are SGHTA and FQGNSA. The CDR3 loop spans 15 amino acids. The DNA of the CDR3 is TGTGCCAGCAGCTTAGCCGGGACCTACTCCTACGAGCAGTACTTC. This encodes CASSLAGTYSYEQYF.

The genes are TRBV13 and TRBJ1-1; D call uncertain. The CDR3 runs 14 residues. Per germline, CDR1 PRHDT and CDR2 FYEKMQ (reference sequence). Trimming left V 2 bases short and J 0 bases short, with 7 bases between. The CDR3 coding sequence is TGTGCCAGCAGCTTATATACGCTGAACACTGAAGCTTTCTTT. Its protein product is CASSLYTLNTEAFF.